The sequence of this T cell receptor beta chain was determined in a study of shared clonotypes between healthy human individuals. Germline CDR1 and CDR2: LNHDA and SQIVND (reference sequence). Trimming left V 5 bases short and J 7 bases short, with 27 bases between. The CDR3 length is 18 residues. A note on this clone: Its antigen is unknown.

The data were produced by immunoSEQ multiplex PCR, yet TCRdb's version contains in-frame clones alone and is incomplete. The sample lists about 1.4 million clones, roughly 97% occurring once. General study results and limits: Some clonotypes were shared by all four sorted-subset donors, while others were not shared. The non-shared ones had lower generation probabilities than the shared ones.

This sequence joins TRBV19 and TRBJ2-1; the D is unclear. The material sequenced was naive CD4+ T cells sorted from blood. As for subset: CD45RA+ positively selected. The TCR was taken from a man between 25 and 39 years old in good health. The CDR3 nucleotides read TGTGCCAGTAGTTTCTTCCGCCTTTCACCCCCGTTTACGAATGAGCAGTTCTTC. This gives the protein CASSFFRLSPPFTNEQFF.